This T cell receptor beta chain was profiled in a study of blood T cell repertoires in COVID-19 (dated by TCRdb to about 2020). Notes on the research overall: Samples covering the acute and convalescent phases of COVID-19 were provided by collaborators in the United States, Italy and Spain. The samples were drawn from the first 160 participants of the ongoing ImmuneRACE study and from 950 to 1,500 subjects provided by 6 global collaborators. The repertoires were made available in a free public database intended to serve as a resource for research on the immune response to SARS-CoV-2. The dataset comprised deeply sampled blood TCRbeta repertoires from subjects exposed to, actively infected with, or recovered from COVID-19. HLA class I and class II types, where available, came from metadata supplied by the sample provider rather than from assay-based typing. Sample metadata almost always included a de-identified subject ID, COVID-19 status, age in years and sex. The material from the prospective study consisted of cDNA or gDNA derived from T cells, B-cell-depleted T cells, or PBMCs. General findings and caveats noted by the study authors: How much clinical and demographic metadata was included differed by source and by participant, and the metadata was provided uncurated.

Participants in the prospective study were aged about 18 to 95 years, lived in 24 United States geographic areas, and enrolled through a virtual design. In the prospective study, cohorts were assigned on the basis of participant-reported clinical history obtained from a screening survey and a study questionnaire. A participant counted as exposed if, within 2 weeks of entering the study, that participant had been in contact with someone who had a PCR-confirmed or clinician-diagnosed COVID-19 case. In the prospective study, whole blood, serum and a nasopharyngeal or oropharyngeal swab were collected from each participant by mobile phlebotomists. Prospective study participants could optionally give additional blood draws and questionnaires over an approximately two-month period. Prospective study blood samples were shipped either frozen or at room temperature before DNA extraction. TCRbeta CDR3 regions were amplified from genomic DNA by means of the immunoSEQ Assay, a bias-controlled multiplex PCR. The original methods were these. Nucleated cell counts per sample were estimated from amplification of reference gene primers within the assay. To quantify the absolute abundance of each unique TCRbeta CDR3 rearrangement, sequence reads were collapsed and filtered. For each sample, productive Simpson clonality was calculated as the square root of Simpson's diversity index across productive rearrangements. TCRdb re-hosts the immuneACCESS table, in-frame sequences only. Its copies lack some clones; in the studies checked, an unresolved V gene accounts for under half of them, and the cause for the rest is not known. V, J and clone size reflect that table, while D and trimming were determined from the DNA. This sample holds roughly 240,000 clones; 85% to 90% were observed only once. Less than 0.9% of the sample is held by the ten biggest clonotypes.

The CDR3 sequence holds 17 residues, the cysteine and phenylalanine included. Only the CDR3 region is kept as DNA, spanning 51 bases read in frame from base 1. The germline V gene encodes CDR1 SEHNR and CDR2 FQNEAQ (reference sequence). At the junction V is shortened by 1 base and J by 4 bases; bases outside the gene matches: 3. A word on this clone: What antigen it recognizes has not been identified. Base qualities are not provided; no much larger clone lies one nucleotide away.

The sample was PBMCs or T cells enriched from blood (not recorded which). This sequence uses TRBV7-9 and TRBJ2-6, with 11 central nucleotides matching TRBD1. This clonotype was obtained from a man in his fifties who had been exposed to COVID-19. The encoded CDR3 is CASSLGDRGFGANVLTF. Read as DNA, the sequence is TGTGCCAGCAGCTTAGGGGACAGGGGGTTCGGGGCCAACGTCCTGACTTTC.